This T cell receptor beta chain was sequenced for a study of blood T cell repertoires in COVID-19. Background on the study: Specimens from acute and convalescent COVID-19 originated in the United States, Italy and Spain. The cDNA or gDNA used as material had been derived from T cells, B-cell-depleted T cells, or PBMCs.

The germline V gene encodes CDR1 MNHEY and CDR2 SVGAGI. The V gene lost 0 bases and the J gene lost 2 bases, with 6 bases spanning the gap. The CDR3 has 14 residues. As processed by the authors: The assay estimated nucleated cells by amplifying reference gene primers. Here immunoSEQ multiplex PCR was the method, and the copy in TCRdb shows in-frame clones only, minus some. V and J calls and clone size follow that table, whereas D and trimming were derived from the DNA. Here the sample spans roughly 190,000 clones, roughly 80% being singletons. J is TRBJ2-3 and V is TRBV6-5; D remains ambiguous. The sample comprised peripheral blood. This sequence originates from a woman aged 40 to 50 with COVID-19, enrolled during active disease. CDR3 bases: TGTGCCAGCAGTTACTCTCGTTACACAGATACGCAGTATTTT. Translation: CASSYSRYTDTQYF.